The entry below gives a single T cell receptor (beta chain) sequence along with its context. What this receptor recognizes is not known. No base quality values were provided; no much bigger clone lies one nucleotide off. The sample belongs to a study of metastatic and nonmetastatic thyroid tumors (dated by TCRdb to about 2020). At the level of the whole study: The researchers compared repertoires between peripheral blood samples and tumor or nodule tissue samples from patients with malignant or benign thyroid disease.

The cysteine opens and the phenylalanine closes a CDR3 of 13 amino acids. Only CDR3 DNA is held: 39 bases, read in frame from base 1. Cut back by 0 bases and 4 bases, the V and J ends lie 4 bases apart. The germline V gene (reference sequence) gives CDR1 as MNHEY and CDR2 as SMNVEV. Before undergoing thyroid surgery, none of the patients had been given any kind of treatment. Using T-cell receptor beta sequencing, the researchers looked back retrospectively at clinical samples from patients, gathered between about 2011 and 2018. The paper as a whole reports these results and caveats: TCR beta diversity was reported as significantly higher in malignant tumors than in benign nodules, in both blood and tumor samples.

The library relied on PCR. Data came from an Illumina HiSeq 4000. High-throughput sequencing was used to profile the TCR beta-chain CDR3 region of every patient. As for how the authors treated the data: A classifier to discriminate distant-metastatic papillary thyroid cancer patients was built from CDR3 differences across clinicopathological groups. Repertoire diversity was assessed with the Shannon index, and tumor-blood repertoire similarity with the Morisita-Horn index. TCRdb reworked the public reads: Q25 trimming with fastp, MiXCR clone assembly, productive beta chains retained. The V and J calls shown here were made by TCRdb, not taken from the authors' results. In this sample the table shows 6,000 to 7,000 clones, more than 25% of which occur a single time. Clones ranked in the top ten supply approximately 20% of the sample.

In this chain, TRBV27 is recombined with TRBJ2-4, with the identity of the D gene unclear. The source is a female donor with papillary thyroid cancer or a benign thyroid nodule (not recorded which). Some clones in this sample may be carry-over from other donors' samples. Material for sequencing was tumor tissue. This receptor carries the CDR3 CASSLSGKNIQYF. The base sequence is TGTGCCAGCAGTTTATCTGGGAAAAACATTCAGTACTTC.